This TCR beta chain was captured by sequencing in a study of blood T cell repertoires in COVID-19. Study details: Some COVID-19 samples were acute and others convalescent; all came from the United States, Italy and Spain.

Between the trimmed V and J ends, which lost 2 bases and 0 bases, there was a span of 5 bases. This CDR3 region has 14 residues. Germline CDR1 WSHSY, CDR2 SAAADI. The table lists this clone with a few counts. Libraries were prepared by immunoSEQ multiplex PCR; TCRdb keeps only in-frame clonotypes and omits some of them. The sample lists around 220,000 clones, 79% occurring once. The genes are TRBV10-2 and TRBJ1-3, with D unclear. The specimen was peripheral blood. The receptor was derived from a woman aged 40 to 50 with active or convalescent COVID-19. The CDR3 nucleotides read TGCGCCAGCAGTGAGGCAGGCTCTGGAAACACCATATATTTT. It specifies CASSEAGSGNTIYF.